The 17 T cell receptor beta chains listed next were all sequenced from one sample in a study of breast tumors, draining lymph nodes, adjacent tissues. Breast cancer patients provided tissue from their axillary draining lymph nodes. TCRdb used MiXCR to reprocess the multiplex PCR reads, holding one entry per CDR3 protein. The data contain under 350,000 distinct CDR3 sequences, about 30% of them singletons. The sequenced sample consisted of axillary lymph node tissue. All receptors come from a female donor with breast cancer. Some clones in this sample may be carry-over from other donors' samples.

This clonotype showed up many times. The rearrangement joins TRBV5-1 to TRBJ2-7; 8 bases agree with TRBD1. The CDR3 sequence is 14 residues long. The V and J ends lost 4 bases and 9 bases, in that order; junction bases with no gene match: 12. Germline V gene lookup returns CDR1 SGHRS and CDR2 YFSETQ. CDR3 loop: CASSRGQDGSRQYF. The CDR3 DNA is TGCGCCAGCAGCCGGGGACAGGATGGATCAAGGCAGTACTTC.

The genes are TRBV19 and TRBJ2-7; TRBD2 might be the D (8 bases). The V gene lost 4 bases and the J gene lost 1 base, with 14 bases spanning the gap. The CDR3 is made up of 15 amino acids. Germline lookup yields CDR1 LNHDA and CDR2 SQIVND (reference sequence). The CDR3 spells CASSTGGTVSYEQYF. CDR3 DNA: TGTGCCAGTAGTACGGGGGGGACAGTTTCCTACGAGCAGTACTTC.

Comment on this clonotype: The junction shows a germline mismatch at one end, possibly a read error. The chain carries TRBV30 and TRBJ2-3; no clear D gene. The CDR3 contains 12 residues. Per germline, CDR1 GTSNPN and CDR2 SVGIG (reference sequence). CDR3 sequence (DNA): TGTGTCTGGAGTTCACGGGCAGATACGCAGTATTTT. Translation gives CVWSSRADTQYF.

Details on this clonotype: A much larger clone sits a single nucleotide away, making a read error possible. The chain combines TRBV7-9 with TRBJ1-2, with D uncertain. The CDR3 has 16 amino acids. Germline values: CDR1 SEHNR, CDR2 FQNEAQ (reference sequence). In DNA, the CDR3 is TGTGCCAGCAGCGAAAGCTCTGGGGAGGAAAACTATGGCCACACCTTC. Amino acids: CASSESSGEENYGHTF.

In its sample, this clonotype was seen many times. The chain uses TRBV20-1 and TRBJ2-1; 8 bases agree with TRBD2. Trimming removed 2 bases from V and 5 bases from J; junction bases left unmatched: 5. The CDR3 has 14 residues. In germline, CDR1 is DFQATT, CDR2 SNEGSKA (reference sequence). CDR3 bases: TGCAGTGCTAGATTAGCGGGAAAGAACAATGAGCAGTTCTTC. Amino acid sequence: CSARLAGKNNEQFF.

A few counts support this clonotype. The chain recombines TRBV4-1 with TRBJ2-5; D uncertain. V was pared by 1 base and J by 4 bases, with 13 bases between. CDR1 MGHRA and CDR2 YSYEKL come from the germline V gene. This CDR3 spans 15 amino acids. This chain's CDR3 is CASSQGPVWGETQYF. In DNA form, the CDR3 reads TGCGCCAGCAGCCAAGGGCCCGTCTGGGGAGAGACCCAGTACTTC.

To note about this clonotype: A much larger clone is a single base away; this may be a read error. The chain links TRBV19 to TRBJ2-1, with D possibly TRBD1 on 6 matching bases. The CDR3 has 16 amino acids. CDR1 and CDR2 from the germline V gene are LNHDA and SQIVND (reference sequence). CDR3 loop: CASSRSGTMTYDEQFF. CDR3 sequence (DNA): TGTGCCAGTAGTAGATCCGGGACAATGACCTACGATGAGCAGTTCTTC.

On this clonotype: It may be a read error: a sequence one base away is much more abundant. The missing conserved phenylalanine or tryptophan at the end of this CDR3 makes a read error likely. This chain connects TRBV20-1 to TRBJ1-2, with D maybe TRBD1 (6 bases). CDR1 DFQATT and CDR2 SNEGSKA come from the germline V gene (reference sequence). V lost 3 bases, J lost 8 bases, and 16 bases lay in between. There are 13 residues in the CDR3. The CDR3 region has the DNA TGCAGTGCTAGTTCAGGGGCCCTGGGCGGCTACACCTCC. Translated: CSASSGALGGYTS.

Worth noting for this clonotype: Given a much more abundant clone one base away, this may be a read error. The chain is built from TRBV7-2 and TRBJ2-5; maybe TRBD2 (5 bases). There are 13 residues in the CDR3. Germline CDR1 reads SGHTA; CDR2 reads FQGNSA. The CDR3, as DNA: TGTGCCAGCAGCGCGTTCCTTGGGGAGACCCGGTACTTC. It specifies CASSAFLGETRYF. Supplemented by reference TRBV7-2 and TRBJ2-5, the full variable domain reads GAGVSQSPSNKVTEKGKDVELRCDPISGHTALYWYRQSLGQGLEFLIYFQGNSAPDKSGLPSDRFSAERTGGSVSTLTIQRTQQEDSAVYLCASSAFLGETRYFGPGTRLLVL.

Details on this clonotype: As the CDR3 is not closed by the conserved phenylalanine or tryptophan, this likely results from a read error. V and J are TRBV24-1 and TRBJ1-5; TRBD1 is a possible D gene (5 bases). Germline V lookup: CDR1 KGHDR, CDR2 SFDVKD. The CDR3 consists of 15 residues. The ends were cut back, 0 bases at V and 1 base at J, with 6 bases in the middle. The CDR3 loop reads CATSDLKGSNQPQHS. The CDR3, as DNA: TGTGCCACCAGTGATTTGAAGGGGAGCAATCAGCCCCAGCATTCT.

This clonotype has ten or more counts. The V gene is TRBV24-1, the J gene TRBJ2-2; D possibly corresponds to TRBD1 (6 bases). Germline V gives CDR1 KGHDR, CDR2 SFDVKD. The germline V and J ends were trimmed by 3 bases and 4 bases, with 11 bases remaining between them. This CDR3 region has 15 residues. CDR3 DNA: TGTGCCACCAGTGATCCCCAGGGGCCCACCGGGGAGCTGTTTTTT. Its translation: CATSDPQGPTGELFF.

This sequence joins TRBV5-1 and TRBJ1-2; D unresolved. V was pared by 0 bases and J by 8 bases, with 11 bases between. Germline V gives CDR1 SGHRS, CDR2 YFSETQ. The CDR3 is 13 amino acids. The CDR3 nucleotides read TGCGCCAGCAGCTTGGGTTGGGGTTACGGCTACACCTTC. Amino acid sequence: CASSLGWGYGYTF.

This clonotype has at least ten counts. V is TRBV24-1 and J is TRBJ1-5; 10 positions match TRBD1. Germline CDR1 and CDR2: KGHDR and SFDVKD. The CDR3 length is 16 residues. Trimming cost V 2 bases and J 3 bases; bases outside gene matches: 3. The CDR3 region is CATSDSRQGANQPQHF. CDR3 sequence (DNA): TGTGCCACCAGTGATTCTAGACAGGGGGCCAATCAGCCCCAGCATTTT.

Turning to this clonotype: A much larger clone is a single base away; this may be a read error. V is TRBV11-3 and J is TRBJ1-3, with D maybe TRBD1 (5 bases). The CDR3 is 16 amino acids. CDR1 is SGHNT and CDR2 is YENEEA in the germline V gene. The CDR3, as DNA: TGTGCCAGCGGGACCTCAGGGCCTGGTTCTGGAGACACCATATATTTT. Protein: CASGTSGPGSGDTIYF.

This clonotype was seen once. The chain uses TRBV7-2 and TRBJ1-5, with 10 bases identical to TRBD1. The CDR3 contains 15 residues. V shed 5 bases and J 6 bases; nucleotides not matched to a gene: 7. Germline V lookup: CDR1 SGHTA, CDR2 FQGNSA. The CDR3 loop is CASSLSGTGVQPQHF. As DNA, the CDR3 is TGTGCCAGCAGCCTAAGCGGGACAGGGGTTCAGCCCCAGCATTTT.

V usage is TRBV20-1 and J usage is TRBJ1-1, with 9 nucleotides matching TRBD1. V lost 3 bases and J lost 5; bases outside the gene matches: 10. Germline V CDR1 and CDR2: DFQATT, SNEGSKA (reference sequence). The CDR3 is 15 amino acids. CDR3 sequence reads: CSARDRDRVWTEAFF. The CDR3 region has the DNA TGCAGTGCTAGGGATCGGGACAGGGTATGGACTGAAGCTTTCTTT.

This clonotype was recorded many times. The gene calls are TRBV27 and TRBJ2-1; tentative D call: TRBD1 (5 bases). The CDR3 totals 14 residues. The germline V and J ends were trimmed by 2 bases and 10 bases, with 15 bases remaining between them. Germline-derived CDR1 and CDR2 are MNHEY and SMNVEV (reference sequence). CDR3 region: CASSLGAAGVEQFF. The CDR3 DNA reads TGTGCCAGCAGTTTAGGGGCAGCCGGTGTAGAGCAGTTCTTC.